This entry features one T cell receptor (beta chain) sequence. Its antigen is currently unknown. The CDR3 runs to 13 residues. V lost 3 bases, J lost 7 bases, and 9 bases lay in between. Germline CDR1 reads SGHTA; CDR2 reads FQGTGA. These data belong to a study of cytomegalovirus exposure and HLA in healthy donors. Notes on the study in general: The authors later found HLA-associated TCR beta chains more clonally expanded than equally common others. The authors later found most CMV-associated TCR beta chains appeared HLA-restricted.

PCR was performed using 60 Vbeta and 13 Jbeta primers. Original handling: The count from a later analysis was 79 million or so unique TCR beta chains, about 9.9 million of them shared. Here immunoSEQ multiplex PCR was the method, and the copy in TCRdb shows in-frame clones only, minus some. The V and J calls and the clone size are those of that table, but D and trimming were determined from the DNA. The sample includes some 130,000 clones, less than 85% of them seen just once. What was sequenced was PBMCs. This TCR was sampled from a woman in her 50s in good health and CMV-seropositive. The genes are TRBV7-3 and TRBJ2-2; D remains ambiguous. In DNA, the CDR3 is TGTGCCAGCAGCTTCGATCCGAGCGGGGAGCTGTTTTTT. Protein sequence: CASSFDPSGELFF.